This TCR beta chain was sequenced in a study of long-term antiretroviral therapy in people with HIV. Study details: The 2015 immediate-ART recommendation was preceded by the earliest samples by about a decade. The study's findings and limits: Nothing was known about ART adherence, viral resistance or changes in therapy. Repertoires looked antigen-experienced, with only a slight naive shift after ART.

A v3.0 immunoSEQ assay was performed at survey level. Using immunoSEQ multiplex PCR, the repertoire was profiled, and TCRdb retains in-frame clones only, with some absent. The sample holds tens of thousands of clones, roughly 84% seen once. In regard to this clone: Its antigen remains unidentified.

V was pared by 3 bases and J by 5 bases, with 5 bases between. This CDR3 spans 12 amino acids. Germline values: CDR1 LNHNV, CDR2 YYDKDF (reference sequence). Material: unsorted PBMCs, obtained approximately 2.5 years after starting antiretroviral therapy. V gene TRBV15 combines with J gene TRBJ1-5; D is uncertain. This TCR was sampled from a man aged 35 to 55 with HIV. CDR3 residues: CATSSSDQPQHF. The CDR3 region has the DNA TGTGCCACCAGCAGTTCAGATCAGCCCCAGCATTTT.